The subject of this entry is one T cell receptor beta chain. Its antigen is as yet unknown. Flow cytometry had shown expanded CD8+CD57+ cells in the patients chosen for sequencing. This entry belongs to a study of CD8+CD57+ T cells in acquired aplastic anemia. Study-level information: Quantities of DNA derived from sorted CD4+ and CD8+ cells averaged around 3.2 ug.

Looked up from germline, CDR1 is SGHAT and CDR2 is FQNNGV. The CDR3 runs to 14 residues. V shed 5 bases and J shed 9 bases, with 19 bases lying between them. Profiles of TCR beta VDJ and CDR3 were generated from a genomic DNA template. Via MiXCR, TCRdb re-called the reads, giving one row per CDR3 protein. This table holds approximately 220,000 distinct CDR3 sequences, roughly 45% found once. Whole-study findings and limits: Patients and healthy controls showed no significant CD8+ Simpson's diversity difference.

The sequence came from a human donor with aplastic anemia. This chain connects TRBV11-2 to TRBJ2-5, with TRBD1 as a possible D gene (6 bases). Material: sorted CD4+, CD8+, or CD8+CD57+ T cells (not recorded which) from PBMCs. For the CDR3, the DNA is TGTGCCAGCAGCACAAACAGGGATCGTCAGCCCCAGTACTTC. Amino acid sequence: CASSTNRDRQPQYF.